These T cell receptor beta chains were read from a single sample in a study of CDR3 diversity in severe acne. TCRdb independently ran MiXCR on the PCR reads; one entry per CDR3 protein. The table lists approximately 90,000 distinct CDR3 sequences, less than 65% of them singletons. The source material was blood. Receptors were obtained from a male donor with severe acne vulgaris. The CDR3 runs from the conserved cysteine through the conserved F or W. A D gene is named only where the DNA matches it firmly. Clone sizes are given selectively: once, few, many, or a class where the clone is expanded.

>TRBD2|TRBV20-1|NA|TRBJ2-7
CSARETSGRVYEQYF
TGCAGTGCTAGAGAGACTAGCGGGAGAGTTTACGAGCAGTACTTC
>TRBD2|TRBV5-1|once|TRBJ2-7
CAGSLASGSYEQYF
TGCGCCGGCAGCTTGGCTAGCGGGAGCTACGAGCAGTACTTC
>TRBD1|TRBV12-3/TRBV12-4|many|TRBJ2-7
CASSHAPGQGVGEQYF
TGTGCCAGCAGCCATGCACCTGGACAGGGGGTGGGAGAGCAGTACTTC
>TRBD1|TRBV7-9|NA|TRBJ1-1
CASSRGQGATEAFF
TGTGCCAGCAGCAGGGGACAGGGGGCTACTGAAGCTTTCTTT
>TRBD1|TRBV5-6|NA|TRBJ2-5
CASSAPGQVTRETQYF
TGTGCCAGCAGCGCTCCGGGACAGGTGACGAGAGAGACCCAGTACTTC
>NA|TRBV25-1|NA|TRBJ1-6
CASSASPGTDLSSPLHF
TGTGCCAGCAGTGCCTCACCCGGGACCGACCTCTCGTCACCCCTCCACTTT
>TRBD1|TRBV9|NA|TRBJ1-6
CASSGGGQLHF
TGTGCCAGCAGCGGGGGGGGACAGCTCCACTTT
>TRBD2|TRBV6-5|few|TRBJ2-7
CASSEIAGLIYEQYF
TGTGCCAGCAGTGAGATAGCGGGACTGATATACGAGCAGTACTTC
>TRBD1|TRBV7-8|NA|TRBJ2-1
CASSFTGGDEQFF
TGTGCCAGCAGCTTTACAGGGGGCGATGAGCAGTTCTTC
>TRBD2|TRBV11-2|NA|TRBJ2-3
CASSTSGTSTDTQYF
TGTGCCAGCAGTACTAGCGGGACTTCCACAGATACGCAGTATTTT
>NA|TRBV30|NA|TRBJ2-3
CAWRRGDTQYF
TGTGCCTGGAGACGAGGGGATACGCAGTATTTT
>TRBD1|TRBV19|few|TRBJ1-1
CASRSTGGWINTEAFF
TGTGCCAGTAGATCGACAGGGGGATGGATAAACACTGAAGCTTTCTTT
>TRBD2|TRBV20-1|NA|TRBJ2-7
CSPPAGVAREQYF
TGCAGTCCACCCGCGGGAGTAGCGAGGGAGCAGTACTTC
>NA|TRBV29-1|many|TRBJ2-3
CSVEADRGIDTQYF
TGCAGCGTTGAGGCGGACAGAGGGATAGATACGCAGTATTTT
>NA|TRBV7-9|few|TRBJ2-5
CASSFGQSEETQYF
TGTGCCAGCAGCTTCGGACAATCGGAAGAGACCCAGTACTTC
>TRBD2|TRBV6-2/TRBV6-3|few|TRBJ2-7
CASSYQSGRGGYEQYF
TGTGCCAGCAGTTATCAGAGCGGGAGAGGTGGCTACGAGCAGTACTTC
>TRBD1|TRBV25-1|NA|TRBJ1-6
CASTGQGYSPLHF
TGTGCCAGCACAGGACAGGGGTATTCACCCCTCCACTTT
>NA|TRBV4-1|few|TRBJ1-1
CASSHASGLVAEAFF
TGCGCCAGCAGCCATGCATCGGGTTTAGTCGCTGAAGCTTTCTTT
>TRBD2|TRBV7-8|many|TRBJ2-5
CASSLDRGLVRETQYF
TGTGCCAGCAGCTTAGATCGCGGACTAGTGCGAGAGACCCAGTACTTC
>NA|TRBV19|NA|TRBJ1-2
CASSQTHSNQPQQGNYGYTF
TGTGCCAGTAGTCAGACACATAGCAATCAGCCCCAGCAGGGGAACTATGGCTACACCTTC
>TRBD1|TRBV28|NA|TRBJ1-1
CASRRGQGGDTEAFF
TGTGCCAGCAGGCGAGGACAGGGGGGGGACACTGAAGCTTTCTTT
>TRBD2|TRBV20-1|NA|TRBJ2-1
CSARVSGLAGVGNEQFF
TGCAGTGCTAGAGTATCGGGACTAGCGGGAGTTGGAAATGAGCAGTTCTTC
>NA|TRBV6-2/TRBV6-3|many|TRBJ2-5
CASSPGEEEETQYF
TGTGCCAGTTCCCCGGGGGAGGAAGAAGAGACCCAGTACTTC
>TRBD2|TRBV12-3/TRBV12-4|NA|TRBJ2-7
CASSLVSGRHYEQYF
TGTGCCAGCAGTTTGGTTAGCGGGCGTCACTACGAGCAGTACTTC
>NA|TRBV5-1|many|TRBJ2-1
CASSLLYGTWSEQFF
TGCGCCAGCAGCCTCTTATACGGTACCTGGAGTGAGCAGTTCTTC
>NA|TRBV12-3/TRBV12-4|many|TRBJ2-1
CASSFGSRRYNEQFF
TGTGCCAGCAGTTTCGGGAGCCGACGCTACAATGAGCAGTTCTTC
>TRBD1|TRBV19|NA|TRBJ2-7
CASSIAGRDRFYEQYF
TGTGCCAGTAGTATAGCGGGTCGGGACAGGTTCTACGAGCAGTACTTC
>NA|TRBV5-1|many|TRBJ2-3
CASSLEREGDTQYF
TGCGCCAGCAGCTTGGAACGGGAAGGAGATACGCAGTATTTT
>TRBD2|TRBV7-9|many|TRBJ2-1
CASTAGEGPSYNEQFF
TGTGCCAGCACTGCGGGAGAGGGACCCTCCTACAATGAGCAGTTCTTC
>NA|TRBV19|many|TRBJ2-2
CASSTWFGDSIITGELFF
TGTGCCAGTAGTACGTGGTTCGGAGACTCAATCATCACCGGGGAGCTGTTTTTT
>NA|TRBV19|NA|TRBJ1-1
CASSIAIQVNTEAFF
TGTGCCAGTAGTATAGCTATACAGGTGAACACTGAAGCTTTCTTT
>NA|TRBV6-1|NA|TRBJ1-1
CASSESWDTEAFF
TGTGCCAGCAGTGAGTCTTGGGACACTGAAGCTTTCTTT
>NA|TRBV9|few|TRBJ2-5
CASSVGGDGKETQYF
TGTGCCAGCAGCGTAGGAGGGGACGGGAAAGAGACCCAGTACTTC
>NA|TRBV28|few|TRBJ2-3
CASSGGSETDTQYF
TGTGCCAGCAGTGGGGGGAGCGAGACAGATACGCAGTATTTT
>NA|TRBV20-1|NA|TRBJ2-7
CSARLAHYGYEQYF
TGTAGTGCTAGACTGGCCCACTATGGCTACGAGCAGTACTTC
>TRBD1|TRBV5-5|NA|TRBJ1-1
CASSVPRDSEMNTEAFF
TGTGCCAGCAGCGTACCCCGGGACAGCGAAATGAACACTGAAGCTTTCTTT
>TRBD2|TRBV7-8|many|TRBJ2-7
CASSPLAGVLIEQYF
TGTGCCAGCAGCCCACTAGCGGGAGTCTTAATCGAGCAGTACTTC
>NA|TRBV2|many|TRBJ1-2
CASSAGVNYGYTF
TGTGCCAGCAGTGCTGGGGTTAACTATGGCTACACCTTC
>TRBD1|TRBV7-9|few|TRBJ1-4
CASSSGTGDEKLFF
TGTGCCAGCAGCTCCGGGACAGGAGATGAAAAACTGTTTTTT
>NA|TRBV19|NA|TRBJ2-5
CASSLQETQYF
TGTGCCAGTAGTCTTCAAGAGACCCAGTACTTC
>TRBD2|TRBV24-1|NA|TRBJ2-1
CATSSIGTSGRDNEQFF
TGTGCCACCAGTTCGATCGGGACTAGCGGGAGAGACAATGAGCAGTTCTTC
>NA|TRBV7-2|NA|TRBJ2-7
CASSLFADTYEQYF
TGTGCCAGCAGCTTGTTTGCAGATACCTACGAGCAGTACTTC
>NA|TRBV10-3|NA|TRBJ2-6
CAITADSGANVLTF
TGTGCCATAACGGCAGACTCTGGGGCCAACGTCCTGACTTTC
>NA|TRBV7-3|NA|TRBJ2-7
CASSAEDGTYEQYF
TGTGCCAGCAGCGCGGAGGACGGAACCTACGAGCAGTACTTC
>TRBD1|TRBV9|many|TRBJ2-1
CASSARDSSYNEQFF
TGTGCCAGCAGCGCAAGGGACAGCTCCTACAATGAGCAGTTCTTC
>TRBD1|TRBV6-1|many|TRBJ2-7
CASSALRGQGLSEQYF
TGTGCCAGCAGTGCTCTCAGGGGGCAGGGATTGAGCGAGCAGTACTTC
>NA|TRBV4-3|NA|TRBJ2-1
CASSTSDSNEQFF
TGCGCCAGCAGCACTTCGGACAGCAATGAGCAGTTCTTC
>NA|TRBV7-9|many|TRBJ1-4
CASQSAGDEKLFF
TGTGCCAGCCAATCGGCAGGGGATGAAAAACTGTTTTTT
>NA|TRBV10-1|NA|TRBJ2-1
CASSDWGANEQFF
TGCGCCAGCAGTGATTGGGGAGCGAATGAGCAGTTCTTC
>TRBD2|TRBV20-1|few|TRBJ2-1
CSPETSGRAGEQFF
TGCAGTCCGGAGACTAGCGGGAGGGCCGGTGAGCAGTTCTTC
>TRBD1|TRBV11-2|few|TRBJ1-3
CASSLVGRGPPNIYF
TGTGCCAGCAGCTTAGTGGGCAGGGGGCCCCCAAACATATATTTT
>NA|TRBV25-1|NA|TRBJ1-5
CASADRRGNQPQHF
TGTGCCAGCGCGGACCGCAGGGGCAATCAGCCCCAGCATTTT
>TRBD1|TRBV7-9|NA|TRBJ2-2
CASSHLSGQGRAGELFF
TGTGCCAGCAGCCACCTATCGGGACAGGGTAGGGCCGGGGAGCTGTTTTTT
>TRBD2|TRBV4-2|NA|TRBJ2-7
CASSQDSSSGSYEQYF
TGTGCCAGCAGCCAAGATTCGAGTAGCGGGAGCTACGAGCAGTACTTC
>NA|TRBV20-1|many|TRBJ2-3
CSASGDGGTDTQYF
TGCAGTGCTAGTGGTGACGGGGGAACAGATACGCAGTATTTT
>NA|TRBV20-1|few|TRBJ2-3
CSATAGTDTQYF
TGCAGTGCTACGGCAGGGACAGATACGCAGTATTTT
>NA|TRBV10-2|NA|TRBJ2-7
CASSDSQGYEQYF
TGCGCCAGCAGTGACTCACAGGGTTACGAGCAGTACTTC
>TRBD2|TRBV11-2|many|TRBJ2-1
CASSWTSGFYNEQFF
TGTGCCAGCAGCTGGACTAGCGGGTTTTACAATGAGCAGTTCTTC
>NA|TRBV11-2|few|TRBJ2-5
CASSLGLDGQETQYF
TGTGCCAGCAGCTTAGGACTCGACGGGCAAGAGACCCAGTACTTC
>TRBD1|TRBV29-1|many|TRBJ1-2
CSVGTANYGYTF
TGCAGCGTGGGGACAGCTAACTATGGCTACACCTTC